This T cell receptor beta chain was identified in a study of cytomegalovirus exposure and HLA in healthy donors. General study findings and limits: Previous analysis showed most TCR beta V segments were productive about 90% or about 30% of the time. An apparent linkage of common viral pathogens to several of the most significant clusters emerged in a later analysis.

This clone was detected once. Antigen: not known. V lost 4 bases, J lost 0 bases, and 12 bases stayed unmatched. From germline, CDR1 is SGHDT and CDR2 YYEEEE. CDR3 length: 17 amino acids. Both 60 Vbeta primers and 13 Jbeta primers went into the PCR. Profiled with immunoSEQ multiplex PCR; TCRdb holds only in-frame clones, not every one. The sample consists of 150,000 to 200,000 clones, roughly 88% of them appearing once. Healthy bone marrow donors made up the cohort. Donors showed nominal health when sampled, although they likely had unrecorded immune exposures. Source material: PBMCs. This receptor was obtained from a woman between 18 and 30 years old in good health and CMV-seronegative. The rearrangement joins TRBV5-6 to TRBJ1-1; 7 positions agree with TRBD1. The CDR3 coding sequence is TGTGCCAGCAGCAGATACAGGGGCGAGGGAATGAACACTGAAGCTTTCTTT. Its protein is CASSRYRGEGMNTEAFF.